These 30 T cell receptor beta chains were sequenced from one sample in a study of T cells after posttransplantation cyclophosphamide. Sequencing used immunoSEQ multiplex PCR; TCRdb keeps in-frame clones, though not all of them. The repertoire consists of 20,000 to 30,000 clones, none detected only once. Sequences were obtained from PBMCs. The receptor set was obtained from a woman aged 50 to 60 in good health, CMV-negative, and a related stem cell transplant donor.

Note on this clone: This may stem from a read error, because a much larger clone lies one nucleotide away. This sample includes further DNA sequences coding for the same CDR3. The V gene is TRBV11-2, the J gene TRBJ1-1; tentative D call: TRBD1 (5 bases). Looked up from germline, CDR1 is SGHAT and CDR2 is FQNNGV. The CDR3 has 13 residues. Here the CDR3 reads CASSFSQGRAAFF. As DNA, the CDR3 is TGTGCCAGCAGCTTTTCTCAAGGCAGGGCCGCTTTCTTC.

This clone was recorded many times. The J gene is TRBJ1-1, the V gene TRBV5-6, with TRBD1 matching over 8 bases. V lost 4 bases and J lost 10; bases outside the gene matches: 9. CDR1 is SGHDT, CDR2 YYEEEE, per germline. The CDR3 loop spans 13 amino acids. This CDR3 reads CASSPLGQGLAFF. DNA for the CDR3: TGTGCCAGCAGCCCCCTAGGACAGGGTCTAGCTTTCTTT.

This clone was seen ten or more times. J is TRBJ1-5 and V is TRBV10-3; 8 positions match TRBD1. The V and J ends lost 10 bases and 1 base, in that order; junction bases with no gene match: 6. Germline loops: CDR1 ENHRY, CDR2 SYGVKD. CDR3 length equals 14 residues. The CDR3, as DNA: TGTGCCACTACGACAGGGGAAAGCAATCAGCCCCAGCATTTT. Amino acid sequence: CATTTGESNQPQHF.

Many counts were recorded for this clone. V is TRBV7-3 and J is TRBJ2-1; D perhaps matches TRBD1 (5 bases). Trimming pared 2 bases from V and 1 base from J, leaving 12 bases between. The CDR3 length is 16 residues. In germline, CDR1 is SGHTA, CDR2 FQGTGA. The CDR3: CASSLFSTGSYNEQFF. The CDR3 DNA reads TGTGCCAGCAGCTTATTCAGCACAGGTTCCTACAATGAGCAGTTCTTC.

This clone has at least ten counts. This chain joins TRBV5-1 and TRBJ2-1, with TRBD1 matching over 9 bases. After removal of 4 bases from V and 7 bases from J, the junction contained 9 bases not matched to a gene. The CDR3 is 15 amino acids. Germline-derived CDR1 and CDR2 are SGHRS and YFSETQ. DNA for the CDR3: TGCGCCAGCAGCCCAACCCGGACAGGGGAAAATGAGCAGTTCTTC. This codes for CASSPTRTGENEQFF. Supplemented by reference TRBV5-1 and TRBJ2-1, the full variable domain reads KAGVTQTPRYLIKTRGQQVTLSCSPISGHRSVSWYQQTPGQGLQFLFEYFSETQRNKGNFPGRFSGRQFSNSRSEMNVSTLELGDSALYLCASSPTRTGENEQFFGPGTRLTVL.

This clone appeared many times. The V gene is TRBV27, the J gene TRBJ2-7, with 8 bases aligning to TRBD2. The CDR3 contains 15 residues. The J segment lost 1 base and the V segment lost 6 bases, leaving 8 bases of the junction unmatched. Germline V lookup: CDR1 MNHEY, CDR2 SMNVEV (reference sequence). As DNA, the CDR3 is TGTGCCAGCAGCCTATCAACTAGCGGTTCCTACGAGCAGTACTTC. Protein sequence: CASSLSTSGSYEQYF.

In this sample, this clone turned up many times. The V gene is TRBV29-1, the J gene TRBJ1-3; D remains unclear. Trimming shortened V by 0 bases and J by 7 bases, and 10 bases separated the two germline ends. The CDR3 length is 13 residues. In germline, CDR1 is SQVTM, CDR2 ANQGSEA. This CDR3 reads CSVEDPGGNTIYF. The CDR3 bases are TGCAGCGTTGAAGATCCGGGCGGGAACACCATATATTTT.

Many counts were recorded for this clone. The chain couples TRBV7-9 to TRBJ2-2; a possible D gene is TRBD1 (7 bases). The CDR3 extends over 15 amino acids. The V gene lost 5 bases and the J gene lost 7 bases, with 17 bases spanning the gap. Germline CDR1 and CDR2: SEHNR and FQNEAQ (reference sequence). CDR3 protein: CASSHGGTAFGELFF. CDR3 nucleotide sequence: TGTGCCAGCAGCCACGGCGGGACAGCCTTCGGGGAGCTGTTTTTT.

In its sample, this clone was seen many times. The rearrangement uses TRBV28 and TRBJ2-7; 9 bases line up with TRBD2. The J segment lost 3 bases and the V segment lost 5 bases, leaving 8 bases of the junction unmatched. The CDR3 has 15 amino acids. CDR1 and CDR2 (germline): MDHEN, SYDVKM. The DNA of the CDR3 is TGTGCCAGCAGTACTATGACTAGCGGTAGCTACGAGCAGTACTTC. Translation gives CASSTMTSGSYEQYF. The whole variable domain, filled in from reference TRBV28 and TRBJ2-7, reads DVKVTQSSRYLVKRTGEKVFLECVQDMDHENMFWYRQDPGLGLRLIYFSYDVKMKEKGDIPEGYSVSREKKERFSLILESASTNQTSMYLCASSTMTSGSYEQYFGPGTRLTVT.

This clone has a count of ten or more. This chain connects TRBV19 to TRBJ2-1; TRBD1 matches at 10 bases. CDR1 and CDR2 (germline): LNHDA, SQIVND (reference sequence). The V segment lost 5 bases and the J segment 5 bases; nucleotides outside the gene matches: 6. CDR3 length: 15 amino acids. CDR3 in DNA: TGTGCCAGTAGTCCGACAGGGGGCGGACACAATGAGCAGTTCTTC. Amino acid sequence: CASSPTGGGHNEQFF.

This clone came up many times. J is TRBJ2-3 and V is TRBV5-1; 9 bases line up with TRBD1. Trimming removed 1 base from V and 0 bases from J; junction bases left unmatched: 9. CDR1 is SGHRS and CDR2 is YFSETQ in the germline V gene. The CDR3 contains 18 residues. The DNA of the CDR3 is TGCGCCAGCAGCTTGACCTTTACAGGGGGCACTAGCACAGATACGCAGTATTTT. Amino acid sequence: CASSLTFTGGTSTDTQYF.

Many counts were recorded for this clone. The chain employs TRBV27 and TRBJ2-7; possible D gene TRBD1, 6 bases. Germline-derived CDR1 and CDR2 are MNHEY and SMNVEV (reference sequence). V dropped 6 bases and J dropped 0 bases, with 15 bases sitting between them. The CDR3 is 15 amino acids. CDR3 region: CASSQTQGISYEQYF. DNA of the CDR3: TGTGCCAGCAGCCAAACCCAGGGGATCTCCTACGAGCAGTACTTC.

At least ten counts were recorded for this clone. The chain uses TRBV11-2 and TRBJ2-3; 9 bases match TRBD1. Trimming removed 1 base from V and 1 base from J; junction bases left unmatched: 3. The CDR3 runs to 16 residues. The germline V gene encodes CDR1 SGHAT and CDR2 FQNNGV. The CDR3 protein is CASSLGGQGGTDTQYF. CDR3 DNA: TGTGCCAGCAGCTTAGGGGGACAGGGCGGCACAGATACGCAGTATTTT.

This clone was recorded many times. The rearrangement joins TRBV4-1 to TRBJ2-5, with 9 nucleotides matching TRBD1. Germline loops: CDR1 MGHRA, CDR2 YSYEKL. The CDR3 spans 14 residues. With V trimmed by 3 bases and J by 5 bases, 4 bases remained unmatched. The CDR3 coding sequence is TGCGCCAGCAGCCACGGGGACAGGGATGAGACCCAGTACTTC. Translated, it gives CASSHGDRDETQYF.

This clone was seen ten or more times. The genes are TRBV6-4 and TRBJ1-2; D might be TRBD1 (5 bases). V was pared by 6 bases and J by 3 bases, with 14 bases between. Germline V CDR1 and CDR2: MRHNA, SNTAGT. The CDR3 has 14 amino acids. In DNA, the CDR3 is TGTGCCAGCAGACAGGAGCCTTCTCACTATGGCTACACCTTC. Translation gives CASRQEPSHYGYTF.

This clone was observed many times. This chain links TRBV7-3 with TRBJ2-1; TRBD1 aligns across 9 bases. Trimming at V came to 4 bases and at J to 3 bases, leaving 4 bases not matched to a gene. This CDR3 region has 15 residues. Germline assignment: CDR1 SGHTA and CDR2 FQGTGA. CDR3 loop: CASSSGTGFYNEQFF. The CDR3 DNA is TGTGCCAGCAGCTCCGGGACAGGGTTCTACAATGAGCAGTTCTTC.

This clone was counted ten times or more. The V gene is TRBV13, the J gene TRBJ2-7, with 7 bases that match TRBD2. J gave up 3 bases and V 5 bases, and 10 bases lay outside the gene matches. Germline values: CDR1 PRHDT, CDR2 FYEKMQ (reference sequence). The CDR3 runs to 15 residues. As DNA, the CDR3 is TGTGCCAGCAGCGAATCGGGACTAAACAACTACGAGCAGTACTTC. Translation: CASSESGLNNYEQYF.

This clone is labeled as medium-sized. The rearrangement uses TRBV5-1 and TRBJ1-1; the D gene is possibly TRBD1 (6 bases). The CDR3 extends over 16 amino acids. From germline, CDR1 is SGHRS and CDR2 YFSETQ. V was shortened by 2 bases and J by 8 bases, with 22 bases between the two germline ends. DNA for the CDR3: TGCGCCAGCAGCTTTAAGGGGGTGATGGGGTTCCCCGAAGCTTTCTTT. This translates into CASSFKGVMGFPEAFF.

This clone was recorded many times. DNA for the CDR3: TGCAGCGTGACCTGGTTATCCCTAGCGAACCAAGAGACCCAGTACTTC. Translating gives CSVTWLSLANQETQYF. This chain joins TRBV29-1 and TRBJ2-5; tentative D call: TRBD2 (6 bases). The CDR3 covers 16 residues. V was pared by 6 bases and J by 0 bases, with 20 bases between. From germline, CDR1 is SQVTM and CDR2 ANQGSEA.

In this sample, this clone turned up many times. A much larger clone differs by one base, so this may be a read error. This chain's CDR3 is CASSDEGVSDAQYF. In DNA, the CDR3 is TGCGCCAGCAGTGATGAGGGAGTTTCAGATGCGCAGTATTTT. The rearrangement uses TRBV10-2 and TRBJ2-3; a weak D match, TRBD2 (5 bases). This CDR3 is 14 amino acids long. Germline CDR1 reads WSHSY; CDR2 reads SAAADI.

This clone was seen repeatedly, ten times or more. The rearrangement uses TRBV6-1 and TRBJ2-1; the match to TRBD2 covers 10 bases. Trimming cost V 6 bases and J 5 bases; bases outside gene matches: 7. The CDR3 runs to 15 residues. Per germline, CDR1 MNHNS and CDR2 SASEGT. CDR3 sequence: CASRLLAGENNEQFF. The DNA of the CDR3 is TGTGCCAGCAGGCTTCTAGCGGGGGAAAACAATGAGCAGTTCTTC.

This clone came up many times. The gene calls are TRBV29-1 and TRBJ1-2, with D unresolved. The CDR3 has 15 amino acids. The germline V gene encodes CDR1 SQVTM and CDR2 ANQGSEA. V lost 6 bases and J lost 7, with 24 bases in between. The DNA for the CDR3 is TGCAGCGTCCTCTCGGAGCCCCGTCTCGGTTCTGGCTACACCTTC. It translates to CSVLSEPRLGSGYTF.

This clone was observed at least ten times. The V call is TRBV7-2, the J call TRBJ2-7, with 12 nucleotides matching TRBD2. Germline-derived CDR1 and CDR2 are SGHTA and FQGNSA. This CDR3 is built from 19 residues. The V and J ends lost 2 bases and 2 bases, in that order; junction bases with no gene match: 13. The CDR3 reads CASSLWGMGLAGGAYEQYF. The CDR3, as DNA: TGTGCCAGCAGCTTATGGGGTATGGGGCTAGCGGGGGGGGCCTACGAGCAGTACTTC.

In its sample, this clone was seen many times. The rearrangement links TRBV5-1 to TRBJ2-3; 11 nucleotides line up with TRBD2. The V segment lost 0 bases and the J segment 1 base; nucleotides outside the gene matches: 4. The CDR3 runs to 17 residues. The germline V gene has CDR1 SGHRS and CDR2 YFSETQ. The CDR3 bases are TGCGCCAGCAGCTTGGAACTAGCGGGAGTCGGCACAGATACGCAGTATTTT. Its protein is CASSLELAGVGTDTQYF.

There are many counts of this clone. The chain recombines TRBV5-4 with TRBJ1-4; a possible D gene is TRBD1 (5 bases). CDR1 is SGHNT and CDR2 is YYREEE in the germline V gene (reference sequence). V lost 5 bases, J lost 3 bases, and 11 bases lay in between. This CDR3 region has 14 residues. This CDR3 is CASSLGASNEKLFF. CDR3 DNA: TGTGCCAGCAGTTTAGGGGCGTCTAATGAAAAACTGTTTTTT.

This clone has at least ten counts. This sequence joins TRBV4-2 and TRBJ2-7, with 14 bases lining up with TRBD2. With 3 bases clipped from V and 2 bases from J, the junction kept 6 bases outside the gene matches. The CDR3 contains 17 residues. Germline V gives CDR1 LGHNA, CDR2 YNFKEQ. CDR3 sequence (DNA): TGTGCCAGCAGCCATGGTGGGACTAGCGGGGGAACCTACGAGCAGTACTTC. It codes for CASSHGGTSGGTYEQYF.

This clone was detected many times. This chain links TRBV27 with TRBJ2-1; 8 bases align to TRBD1. V dropped 6 bases and J dropped 0; count of bases not matched to a gene: 7. This CDR3 has 16 amino acids. The germline CDR1 and CDR2 sequences are MNHEY and SMNVEV (reference sequence). In DNA, the CDR3 is TGTGCCAGCAGAACGACAGGGGCGAGCTCCTACAATGAGCAGTTCTTC. It translates to CASRTTGASSYNEQFF.

This clone showed up many times. The CDR3 nucleotides read TGTGCCAGCAGGAGGCAGGGGAGCAATGGCTACACCTTC. Translated, it gives CASRRQGSNGYTF. The chain couples TRBV28 to TRBJ1-2, with D maybe TRBD1 (6 bases). The CDR3 has 13 amino acids. V lost 6 bases to trimming and J lost 6 bases, with 14 bases between them. Germline V gene sequence: CDR1 MDHEN, CDR2 SYDVKM.

This clone came up many times. DNA for the CDR3: TGTGCCAGCAGCCCGCCAGGGGGCTATTACGAGCAGTACTTC. It translates to CASSPPGGYYEQYF. The genes are TRBV28 and TRBJ2-7, with TRBD1 identical over 8 bases. The trim removed 6 bases at V and 4 bases at J, leaving 8 bases unmatched. The germline gives CDR1 MDHEN, CDR2 SYDVKM. There are 14 residues in the CDR3.

This clone has at least ten counts. The V and J genes are TRBV7-9 and TRBJ2-3; 8 positions match TRBD2. Germline values: CDR1 SEHNR, CDR2 FQNEAQ (reference sequence). The CDR3 runs 19 residues. V dropped 3 bases and J dropped 4; count of bases not matched to a gene: 18. The CDR3 protein is CASSLARRESGSQADTQYF. The CDR3, as DNA: TGTGCCAGCAGCTTGGCCCGAAGAGAGAGCGGGAGCCAGGCAGATACGCAGTATTTT.